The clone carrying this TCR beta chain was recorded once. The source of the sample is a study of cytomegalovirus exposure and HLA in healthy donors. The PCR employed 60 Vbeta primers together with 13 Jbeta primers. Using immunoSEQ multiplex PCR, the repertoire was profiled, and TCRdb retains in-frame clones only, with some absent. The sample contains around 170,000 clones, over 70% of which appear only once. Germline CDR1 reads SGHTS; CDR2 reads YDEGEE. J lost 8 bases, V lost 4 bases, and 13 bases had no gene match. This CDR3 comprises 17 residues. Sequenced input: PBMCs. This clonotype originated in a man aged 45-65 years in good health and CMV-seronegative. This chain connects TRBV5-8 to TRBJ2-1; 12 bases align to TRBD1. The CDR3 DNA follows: TGTGCCAGCAGCCCCGGGACAGGGGGCGCGGCTTTGTATGAGCAGTTCTTC. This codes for CASSPGTGGAALYEQFF.